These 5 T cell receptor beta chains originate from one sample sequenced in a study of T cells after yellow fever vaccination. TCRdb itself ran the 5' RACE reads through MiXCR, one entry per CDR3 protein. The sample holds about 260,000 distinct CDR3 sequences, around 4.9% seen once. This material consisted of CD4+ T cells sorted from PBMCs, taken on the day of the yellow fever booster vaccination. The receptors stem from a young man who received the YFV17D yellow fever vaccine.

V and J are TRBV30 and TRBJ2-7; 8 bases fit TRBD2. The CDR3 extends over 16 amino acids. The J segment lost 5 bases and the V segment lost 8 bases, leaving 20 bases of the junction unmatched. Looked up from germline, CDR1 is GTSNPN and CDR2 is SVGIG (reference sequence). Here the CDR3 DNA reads TGTGCCGTCGGGTCGGATAGGGCGGGGGGATTCGACGAGCAGTACTTC. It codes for CAVGSDRAGGFDEQYF.

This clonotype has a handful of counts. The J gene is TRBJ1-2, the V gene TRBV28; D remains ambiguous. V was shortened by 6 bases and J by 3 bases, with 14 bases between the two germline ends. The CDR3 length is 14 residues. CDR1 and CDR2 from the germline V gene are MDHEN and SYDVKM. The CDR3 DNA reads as TGTGCCAGCAGCATAGACCGGGCTTACTATGGCTACACCTTC. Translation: CASSIDRAYYGYTF.

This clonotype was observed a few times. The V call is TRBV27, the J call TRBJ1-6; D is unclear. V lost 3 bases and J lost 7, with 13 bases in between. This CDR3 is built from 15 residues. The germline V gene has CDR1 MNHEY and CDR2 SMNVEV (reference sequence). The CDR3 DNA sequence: TGTGCCAGCAGTTTGATGGGCCCCCACAATTCACCCCTCCACTTT. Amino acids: CASSLMGPHNSPLHF.

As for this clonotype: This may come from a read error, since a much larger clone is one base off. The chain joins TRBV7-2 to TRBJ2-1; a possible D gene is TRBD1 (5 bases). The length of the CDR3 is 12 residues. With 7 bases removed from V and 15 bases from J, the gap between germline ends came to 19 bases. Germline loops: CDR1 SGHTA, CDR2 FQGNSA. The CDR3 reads CASTGPLILPFF. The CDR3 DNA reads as TGTGCCAGCACAGGGCCCCTTATTCTACCGTTCTTC.

CDR3 coding DNA: TGTGCCAGCAGTCTACGATACCGGGACATTCGGCAAGTCACTGAAGCTTTCTTT. This gives the protein CASSLRYRDIRQVTEAFF. The chain has TRBV27 and TRBJ1-1, with a tentative D call TRBD1 (6 bases). Germline assignment: CDR1 MNHEY and CDR2 SMNVEV (reference sequence). V gave up 5 bases and J gave up 4 bases, with 26 bases separating them. This CDR3 comprises 18 residues.